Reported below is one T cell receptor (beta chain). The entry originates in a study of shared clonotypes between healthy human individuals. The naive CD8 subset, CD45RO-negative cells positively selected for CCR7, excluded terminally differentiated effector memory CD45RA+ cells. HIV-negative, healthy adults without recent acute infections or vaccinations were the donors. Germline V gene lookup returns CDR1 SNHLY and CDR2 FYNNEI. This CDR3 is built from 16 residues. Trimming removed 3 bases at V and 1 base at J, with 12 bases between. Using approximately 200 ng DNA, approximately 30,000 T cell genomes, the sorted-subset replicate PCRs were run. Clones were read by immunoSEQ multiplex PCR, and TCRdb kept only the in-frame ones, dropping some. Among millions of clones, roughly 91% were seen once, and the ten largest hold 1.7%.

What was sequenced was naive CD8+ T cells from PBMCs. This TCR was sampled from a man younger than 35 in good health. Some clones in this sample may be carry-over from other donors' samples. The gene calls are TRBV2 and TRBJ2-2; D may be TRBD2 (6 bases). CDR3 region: CASSETVSGNTGELFF. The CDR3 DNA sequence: TGTGCCAGCAGTGAGACGGTTAGCGGGAACACCGGGGAGCTGTTTTTT.